A single T cell receptor beta chain is shown here with its context. During active infection, Seattle patients enrolled and were then monitored through disease. The data derive from a study of blood T cell repertoires in COVID-19. The CDR3 extends over 13 amino acids. The V gene's germline CDR1 is SGHKS and CDR2 YYEKEE (reference sequence). The V end was cut by 1 base, the J end by 2 bases, with 7 bases between. Per the original data handling: Estimated nucleated cell counts came from reference gene primer amplification. Here immunoSEQ multiplex PCR was the method, and the copy in TCRdb shows in-frame clones only, minus some. That table supplies the V and J calls and clone size; D and trimming were determined from the DNA. The sample includes tens of thousands of clones, approximately 84% of them seen just once.

The sequence derives from a man in his 70s with COVID-19, enrolled during active disease. This chain uses TRBV5-5 with TRBJ2-7; D gene unclear. Sequencing was done on a sample of peripheral blood. The CDR3 DNA sequence: TGTGCCAGCAGCTTGCAGGATCCCTACGAGCAGTACTTC. Translating gives CASSLQDPYEQYF.